This TCR beta chain appears in the sequencing data of a study of spatial heterogeneity in lung cancer. Study-level information: Within raw reads, each unique TCR and UMI combination appeared on average more than ten times.

TCRdb re-analysed the 5' RACE reads in MiXCR, keeping a single row per CDR3 protein. The table records 6,400 or so distinct CDR3 sequences, under 20% of them present only once. The length of the CDR3 is 14 residues. Germline V gene data show CDR1 as MNHNY and CDR2 as SVGAGI (reference sequence). V dropped 8 bases and J dropped 2 bases, with 10 bases sitting between them. Time point meaning: sample taken at primary tumor resection. Patients with untreated early-stage non-small cell lung cancer, numbering 72, were the donors. TCRs were sequenced from unsorted whole RNA of tumor, nontumor lung or PBMC. The sequence was collected from a male donor with early-stage non-small cell lung cancer. The chain recombines TRBV6-6 with TRBJ2-6; D may correspond to TRBD1 or TRBD2 (5 bases each). The source was normal lung tissue next to the tumor, collected at surgery. CDR3 sequence: CASGRDPGANVLTF. The CDR3 DNA is TGTGCCAGCGGAAGGGACCCTGGGGCCAACGTCCTGACTTTC.